This T cell receptor (beta chain) was sequenced for a study of T-cell reconstitution after alpha-beta-depleted transplantation in children. Study-wide results and caveats: Surviving recipient T cells and thymic progenitors accounted for the high day-60 TCRbeta diversity observed in some patients. Newly generated T cells supplied most T-cell counts and diversity one year post-transplant. Several hundred graft clones that had expanded were reportedly the source of alpha-beta T cells about two months after transplant.

For TCRbeta, the library was prepared with unique molecular identifiers. TCRdb ran MiXCR on the PCR reads and lists one entry per CDR3 protein. Altogether just over 950,000 distinct CDR3 sequences are present, around 30% being singletons, with the ten largest covering over 25%. This clonotype was observed a handful of times. The antigen is unknown. CDR1 is MNHEY, CDR2 SMNVEV, per germline (reference sequence). V was clipped by 3 bases and J by 7 bases, with 9 bases between them. The CDR3 runs to 13 residues. The origin of this receptor is a boy under three years old who had a stem cell transplant for SCID, so the T cells may come from the graft donor. The sample consisted of PBMCs, mostly from graft donor cells, taken 360 days after TCRalphabeta/CD19-depleted stem cell transplant. This sequence joins TRBV27 and TRBJ2-2; the D is unclear. CDR3 amino acids: CASSFRLNGELFF. The CDR3, as DNA: TGTGCCAGCAGTTTTCGTTTAAACGGGGAGCTGTTTTTT.